These 24 T cell receptor beta chains were sequenced from one sample in a study of tumor and adjacent non-tumor tissue in lung cancer. The library came from three nested PCR rounds adapted from ARM-PCR protocols. TCRdb processed the multiplex PCR reads anew with MiXCR; each CDR3 protein has one entry. This sample yields 120,000 or so distinct CDR3 sequences, of which roughly 64% are seen a single time; roughly 13% belongs to the top ten. The template was RNA from unsorted bulk tissue. Sequencing was done on a sample of lung tumor tissue. These receptors were taken from a man aged 25 to 45 with non-small cell lung cancer.

This chain uses TRBV11-2 with TRBJ2-7; maybe TRBD1 (6 bases). Looked up from germline, CDR1 is SGHAT and CDR2 is FQNNGV. The CDR3 is 17 amino acids. V was clipped by 5 bases and J by 0 bases, with 20 bases between them. DNA for the CDR3: TGTGCCAGCAGCCGAACGGCTGGGACACGCGTCTCCTACGAGCAGTACTTC. It yields the protein CASSRTAGTRVSYEQYF.

This clonotype was seen at least ten times. V usage is TRBV11-2 and J usage is TRBJ1-6; possibly TRBD1 for D (5 bases). The V gene's germline CDR1 is SGHAT and CDR2 FQNNGV. The CDR3 has 14 amino acids. Deletions cut 2 bases from V and 10 bases from J, with 12 bases between. The CDR3 protein is CASSLSWGGSPLHF. As DNA, the CDR3 is TGTGCCAGCAGCTTAAGCTGGGGCGGATCACCCCTCCACTTT.

On this clonotype: The CDR3 does not close with the conserved phenylalanine or tryptophan, likely indicating a read error. No DNA is shown, since the ends of the CDR3 on it are uncertain; the CDR3 is the one TCRdb lists. The chain combines TRBV6-5 with TRBJ2-2. Germline CDR1 is MNHEY and CDR2 is SVGAGI. The CDR3 is 14 residues long, ends included. This chain's CDR3 is CASSYGANTGEQFY.

The chain carries TRBV5-1 and TRBJ1-1, with D possibly TRBD1 on 6 matching bases. The CDR3 covers 16 residues. V was cut by 4 bases and J by 1 base, with 17 bases left in between. Germline CDR1 and CDR2: SGHRS and YFSETQ. CDR3: CASSRVGGGKNTEAFF. The CDR3 coding sequence is TGCGCCAGCAGCCGGGTGGGAGGGGGGAAGAACACTGAAGCTTTCTTT.

This clonotype was counted only a few times. At one end, the junction sequence differs from germline, possibly due to a read error. The rearrangement uses TRBV11-3 and TRBJ1-2, with a tentative D call TRBD1 (5 bases). This CDR3 has 12 residues. Germline assignment: CDR1 SGHNT and CDR2 YENEEA. CDR3 bases: TGTGCCAGCAGCTTAACACCCGGGGACTACACTTTC. This translates into CASSLTPGDYTF.

Comment on this clonotype: Its ends do not fully match the called genes, so a read error is possible. J is TRBJ1-1 and V is TRBV29-1; 7 positions agree with TRBD1. The CDR3 has 13 amino acids. CDR1 SQVTM and CDR2 ANQGSEA come from the germline V gene. The chain's CDR3 is CCVLRQGGTEGFF. The DNA of the CDR3 is TGCTGCGTCCTCAGACAGGGAGGGACTGAAGGTTTCTTT.

Remarks on this clonotype: Mismatch with germline at one junction end may stem from a read error. The chain couples TRBV12-3 or TRBV12-4 to TRBJ2-5, with D perhaps given as TRBD1 or TRBD2 (6 bases each). There are 14 residues in the CDR3. The chain's CDR3 is CASGRQVGGETQYF. The CDR3, as DNA: TGTGCCAGCGGTAGACAGGTGGGAGGAGAGACCCAGTATTTC.

This clonotype was recorded a few times. The chain has TRBV12-3 or TRBV12-4 and TRBJ1-3, with D unresolved. This CDR3 is 11 amino acids long. Trimming shortened V by 5 bases and J by 4 bases, and 3 bases separated the two germline ends. The CDR3 spells CASSQGNTIYF. CDR3 DNA sequence: TGTGCCAGCAGTCAGGGAAACACCATATATTTT.

The DNA of the CDR3 is TGTGCCAGCAGCTTAGAACGGATCAATGATCTGTTCTTC. Amino acids: CASSLERINDLFF. The gene calls are TRBV11-2 and TRBJ2-1, with D hard to call. V lost 0 bases and J 15 bases, leaving 15 bases between the germline ends. This CDR3 spans 13 amino acids. Germline V gives CDR1 SGHAT, CDR2 FQNNGV.

As concerns this clonotype: An end of the junction does not agree with germline; a read error may underlie this. V and J are TRBV6-5 and TRBJ2-3, with a weak D call TRBD1 (6 bases). Looked up from germline, CDR1 is MNHEY and CDR2 is SVGAGI. This CDR3 contains 13 residues. The CDR3 is CASSPGQPHTRYF. As DNA, the CDR3 is TGTGCCAGCAGTCCTGGACAGCCCCATACGCGGTATTTT.

With respect to this clonotype: This may come from a read error, since a much larger clone is one base off. This chain connects TRBV4-1 to TRBJ2-1, with 9 bases that match TRBD2. CDR1 and CDR2 (germline): MGHRA, YSYEKL. The CDR3 is 15 amino acids. CDR3 in amino acids: CASSQSSGVWNEPFF. In nucleotides, the CDR3 is TGCGCCAGCAGCCAATCTAGCGGGGTCTGGAATGAGCCGTTCTTC.

As for this clonotype: Because the CDR3 is missing its conserved closing phenylalanine or tryptophan, this is likely a read error. This chain's CDR3 is CVSRGQGNTEAFL. DNA of the CDR3: TGTGTCAGCAGGGGACAGGGCAACACTGAAGCTTTCTTA. The genes are TRBV12-3 or TRBV12-4 and TRBJ1-1, with TRBD1 identical over 9 bases. There are 13 residues in the CDR3.

Regarding this clonotype: It may be a read error: a sequence one base away is much more abundant. The genes are TRBV6-2 or TRBV6-3 and TRBJ1-2; D perhaps matches TRBD1 (5 bases). V gave up 7 bases and J gave up 4 bases, with 13 bases separating them. This CDR3 has 13 amino acids. Per the germline V gene, CDR1 is MNHEY and CDR2 is SVGEGT. The CDR3 coding sequence is TGTGCCAGCACCGAGGAAGGGACCTATGGCTACACCTTC. Amino acids: CASTEEGTYGYTF.

This clonotype appeared a few times. Given the absence of the conserved phenylalanine or tryptophan at the CDR3 end, a read error is likely. The chain employs TRBV6-5 and TRBJ1-1; unclear D gene. V lost 6 bases, J lost 8 bases, and 10 bases lay in between. Germline-derived CDR1 and CDR2 are MNHEY and SVGAGI. The CDR3 extends over 11 amino acids. The CDR3 is CASSSWPEAFL. The CDR3 DNA reads TGTGCCAGCAGCTCCTGGCCAGAAGCTTTCTTA.

This clonotype was counted a few times. A read error may explain this, as a much larger clone is one base away. The chain employs TRBV20-1 and TRBJ2-3; 8 nucleotides match TRBD1. CDR1 is DFQATT, CDR2 SNEGSKA, per germline (reference sequence). The CDR3 has 13 residues. V shed 5 bases and J 5 bases; nucleotides not matched to a gene: 6. The CDR3 loop reads CSAVQGGEDTQYF. CDR3 in DNA: TGCAGTGCTGTACAGGGGGGAGAAGATACGCAGTATTTT.

As regards this clonotype: One junction end does not reproduce the germline sequence, and a read error may be involved. The rearrangement links TRBV24-1 to TRBJ2-5, with TRBD1 matching over 8 bases. CDR3 size: 15 residues. The germline CDR1 and CDR2 sequences are KGHDR and SFDVKD. The CDR3 bases are TGTGCCAGCAGTGATTCGGACAGGGTTGGGGAGACCCAGTACTTC. Amino acid sequence: CASSDSDRVGETQYF.

On this clonotype: A single base separates this from a much larger clone, so it may be a read error. The chain employs TRBV4-1 and TRBJ2-5, with D perhaps TRBD2 (6 bases). Germline V gene sequence: CDR1 MGHRA, CDR2 YSYEKL. The CDR3 totals 14 residues. The CDR3 nucleotides are TGCGCCAGCAACCAAGATCGGGGAGGAGAGACCCAGTACTTC. It codes for CASNQDRGGETQYF.

This clonotype was seen ten or more times. This chain joins TRBV6-5 and TRBJ1-2; D may be TRBD1 (6 bases). Trimming took off 2 bases at V and 3 bases at J, with 7 bases between the two ends. The V gene's germline CDR1 is MNHEY and CDR2 SVGAGI. This CDR3 has 13 residues. Here the CDR3 reads CASSYEGDYGYTF. CDR3 nucleotide sequence: TGTGCCAGCAGTTACGAGGGGGACTATGGCTACACCTTC.

This clonotype was detected once. Because the CDR3 is missing its conserved closing phenylalanine or tryptophan, this is likely a read error. J is TRBJ2-7 and V is TRBV30, with D tentatively TRBD2 (6 bases). The CDR3 runs to 21 residues. In germline, CDR1 is GTSNPN, CDR2 SVGIG (reference sequence). V shed 4 bases and J shed 5 bases, with 39 bases lying between them. The CDR3 loop is CAWNKARSRPRLTGDGNEQYS. For the CDR3, the DNA is TGTGCCTGGAATAAAGCCCGGTCTAGACCTAGACTAACGGGAGATGGCAACGAGCAGTACTCC.

The chain joins TRBV29-1 to TRBJ2-2, with D perhaps matching TRBD1 (5 bases). Germline CDR1 and CDR2: SQVTM and ANQGSEA. This CDR3 has 12 residues. CDR3: CSAVRATGELFF. For the CDR3, the DNA is TGCAGTGCTGTCAGGGCCACCGGGGAGCTGTTTTTT.

J is TRBJ2-7 and V is TRBV4-1; 7 positions agree with TRBD2. The CDR3 is 16 residues long. Germline assignment: CDR1 MGHRA and CDR2 YSYEKL. Trimming removed 0 bases from V and 6 bases from J; junction bases left unmatched: 11. For the CDR3, the DNA is TGCGCCAGCAGCCAAGATGAGAGGGGAGGGATCTGCGAGCAGTACTTC. Amino acid sequence: CASSQDERGGICEQYF.

This clonotype occurred once. Just one base apart from a much larger clone, this may be a read error. The chain has TRBV5-4 and TRBJ2-1, with D perhaps matching TRBD2 (5 bases). The CDR3 runs 14 residues. V was cut by 2 bases and J by 12 bases, with 18 bases left in between. CDR1 and CDR2 (germline): SGHNT, YYREEE (reference sequence). The CDR3, as DNA: TGTGCCAGCAGCTTCAGCGGACTCCCTGTTGGGCAGTTCTTC. Residues: CASSFSGLPVGQFF.

J is TRBJ2-5 and V is TRBV5-4; tentatively, D is TRBD1 (7 bases). CDR1 SGHNT and CDR2 YYREEE come from the germline V gene (reference sequence). The CDR3 loop spans 15 amino acids. Between the trimmed V and J ends, which lost 1 base and 2 bases, there was a span of 12 bases. CDR3 DNA sequence: TGTGCCAGCAGCTTGCGGACAGGACTACAAGAGACCCAGTACTTC. Protein product: CASSLRTGLQETQYF. Using reference TRBV5-4 and TRBJ2-5 for the parts outside the CDR3, the full variable domain is ETGVTQSPTHLIKTRGQQVTLRCSSQSGHNTVSWYQQALGQGPQFIFQYYREEENGRGNFPPRFSGLQFPNYSSELNVNALELDDSALYLCASSLRTGLQETQYFGPGTRLLVL.

In regard to this clonotype: Mismatch with germline at one junction end may stem from a read error. The chain employs TRBV13 and TRBJ1-3, with 7 nucleotides matching TRBD1. This CDR3 contains 15 residues. Germline V gene data show CDR1 as PRHDT and CDR2 as FYEKMQ (reference sequence). The CDR3 protein is CVSRRQGEPGNTIYF. Here the CDR3 DNA reads TGTGTCAGCAGAAGACAGGGAGAACCCGGAAACACCATATATTTT.